This TCR beta chain was identified during a study of response to subunit inactivated influenza vaccine. TCRdb analysed the RT-PCR reads with MiXCR anew, one entry per CDR3 protein. The table shows about 190,000 distinct CDR3 sequences, with approximately 14% occurring only once. This CDR3 spans 15 amino acids. CDR1 is MNHEY and CDR2 is SVGEGT in the germline V gene. The V end lost 7 bases, the J end lost 1 base, and 16 bases lay between the germline ends. Notes on the study in general: The authors offered the suggestion that each seasonal influenza vaccination recruits few new T cells.

Ten or more counts support this clonotype. The antigen is unknown. The receptor comes from a man aged 50 to 60 who received an inactivated influenza vaccine. The chain carries TRBV6-2 or TRBV6-3 and TRBJ2-5; D uncertain. Sequences were derived from CD8+ T cells sorted from PBMCs, sampled 5 to 6 days after vaccination. The CDR3 is CASIAAESIQETQYF. The CDR3 coding sequence is TGTGCCAGCATTGCGGCAGAAAGCATCCAAGAGACCCAGTACTTC.